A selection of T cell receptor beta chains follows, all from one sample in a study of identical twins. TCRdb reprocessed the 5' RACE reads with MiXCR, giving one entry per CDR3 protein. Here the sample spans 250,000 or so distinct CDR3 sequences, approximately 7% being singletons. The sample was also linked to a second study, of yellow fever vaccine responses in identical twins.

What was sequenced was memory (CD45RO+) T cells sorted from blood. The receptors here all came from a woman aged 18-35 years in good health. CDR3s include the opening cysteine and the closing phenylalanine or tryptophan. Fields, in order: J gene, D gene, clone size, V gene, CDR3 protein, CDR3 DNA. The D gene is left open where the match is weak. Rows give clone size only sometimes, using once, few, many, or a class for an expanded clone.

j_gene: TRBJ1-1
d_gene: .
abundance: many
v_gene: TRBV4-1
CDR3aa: CASTPGGNLNTEAFF
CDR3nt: TGCGCCAGCACGCCCGGTGGCAATTTAAACACTGAAGCTTTCTTT

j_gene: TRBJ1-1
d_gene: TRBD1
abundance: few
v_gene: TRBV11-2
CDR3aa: CASSLRQGDTEAFF
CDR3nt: TGTGCCAGCAGCCTCCGACAGGGGGACACTGAAGCTTTCTTT

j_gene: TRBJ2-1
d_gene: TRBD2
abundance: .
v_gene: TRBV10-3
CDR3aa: CAISGVAGVYNEQFF
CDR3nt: TGTGCCATCAGTGGGGTAGCGGGGGTGTACAATGAGCAGTTCTTC

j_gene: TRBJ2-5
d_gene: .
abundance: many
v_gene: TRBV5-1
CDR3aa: CASSLGRVDQETQYF
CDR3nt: TGCGCCAGCAGCTTAGGCAGGGTTGACCAAGAGACCCAGTACTTC

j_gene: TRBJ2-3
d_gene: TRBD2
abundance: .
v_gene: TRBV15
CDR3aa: CATSRGGSGDTDTQYF
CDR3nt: TGTGCCACCAGCAGAGGGGGCAGCGGGGACACAGATACGCAGTATTTT

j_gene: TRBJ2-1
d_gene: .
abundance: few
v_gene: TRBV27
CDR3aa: CASSLTFPYNEQFF
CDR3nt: TGTGCCAGCAGTTTGACTTTCCCCTACAATGAGCAGTTCTTC

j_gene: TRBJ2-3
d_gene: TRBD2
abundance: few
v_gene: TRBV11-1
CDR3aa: CASSPALKTSGGTDTQYF
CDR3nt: TGTGCCAGCAGCCCGGCACTGAAGACTAGCGGGGGAACAGATACGCAGTATTTT

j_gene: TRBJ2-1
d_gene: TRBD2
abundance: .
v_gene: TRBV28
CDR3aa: CASSERTSGTNEQFF
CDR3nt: TGTGCCAGCAGTGAGAGGACTAGCGGGACCAATGAGCAGTTCTTC

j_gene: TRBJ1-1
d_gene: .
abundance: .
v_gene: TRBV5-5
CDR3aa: CASSLEWGEAFF
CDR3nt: TGTGCCAGCAGCTTGGAATGGGGGGAAGCTTTCTTT

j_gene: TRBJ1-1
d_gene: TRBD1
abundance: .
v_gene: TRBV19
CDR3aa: CASSLQGARTEAFF
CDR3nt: TGTGCCAGTAGTCTTCAGGGGGCAAGGACTGAAGCTTTCTTT

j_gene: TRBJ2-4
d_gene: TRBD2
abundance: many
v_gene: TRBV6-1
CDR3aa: CASSELAGQSNIQYF
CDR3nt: TGTGCCAGCAGTGAGCTAGCGGGGCAGTCGAACATTCAGTACTTC

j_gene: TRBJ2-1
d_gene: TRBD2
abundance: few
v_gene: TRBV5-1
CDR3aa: CASSLAEVTSGAYNEQFF
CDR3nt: TGCGCCAGCAGCTTGGCCGAAGTGACTAGCGGGGCATACAATGAGCAGTTCTTC

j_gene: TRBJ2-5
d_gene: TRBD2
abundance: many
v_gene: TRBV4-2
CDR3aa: CASSRDSSSGGQETQYF
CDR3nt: TGTGCCAGCAGCCGAGATAGTAGTAGCGGGGGCCAAGAGACCCAGTACTTC

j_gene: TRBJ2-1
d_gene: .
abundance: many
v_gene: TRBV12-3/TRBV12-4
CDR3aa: CASTLGGRLYNEQFF
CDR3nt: TGTGCCAGCACCCTAGGGGGGAGGCTCTACAATGAGCAGTTCTTC

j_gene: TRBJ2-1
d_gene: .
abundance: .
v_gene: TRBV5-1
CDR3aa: CASSLGVWQGGNEQFF
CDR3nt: TGCGCCAGCAGCTTGGGAGTATGGCAGGGTGGCAATGAGCAGTTCTTC

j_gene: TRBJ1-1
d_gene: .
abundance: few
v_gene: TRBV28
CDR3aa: CASSAAGDTEAFF
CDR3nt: TGTGCCAGCAGTGCCGCGGGGGACACTGAAGCTTTCTTT

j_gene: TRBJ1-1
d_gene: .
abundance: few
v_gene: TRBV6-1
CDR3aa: CASSEVPSTEAFF
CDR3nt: TGTGCCAGCAGTGAAGTGCCCAGCACAGAAGCTTTCTTT

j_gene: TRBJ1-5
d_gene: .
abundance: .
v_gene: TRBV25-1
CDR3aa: CASSPDSTGDQPQHF
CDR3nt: TGTGCCAGCAGTCCCGACAGTACTGGGGATCAGCCCCAGCATTTT

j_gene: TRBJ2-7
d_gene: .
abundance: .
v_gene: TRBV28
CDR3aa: CASTAYSYEQYF
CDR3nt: TGTGCCAGCACGGCATACTCCTACGAGCAGTACTTC

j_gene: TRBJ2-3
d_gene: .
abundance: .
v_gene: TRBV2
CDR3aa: CASNSPAERRDTQYF
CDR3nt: TGTGCCAGCAATTCGCCGGCGGAGAGACGAGATACGCAGTATTTT

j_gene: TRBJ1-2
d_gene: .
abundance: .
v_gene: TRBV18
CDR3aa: CASSPDGPYGYTF
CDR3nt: TGTGCCAGCTCACCAGACGGCCCCTATGGCTACACCTTC

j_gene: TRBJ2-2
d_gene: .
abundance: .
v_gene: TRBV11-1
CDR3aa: CASSLASPTGELFF
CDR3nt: TGTGCCAGCAGCTTAGCGTCCCCCACCGGGGAGCTGTTTTTT

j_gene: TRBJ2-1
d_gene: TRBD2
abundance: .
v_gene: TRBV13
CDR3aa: CASSTTSGGAQQFF
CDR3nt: TGTGCCAGCAGCACCACTAGCGGGGGGGCCCAGCAGTTCTTC

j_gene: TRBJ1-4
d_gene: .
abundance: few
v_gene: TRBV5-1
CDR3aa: CASSLDIENEKLFF
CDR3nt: TGCGCCAGCAGCTTGGACATTGAAAATGAAAAACTGTTTTTT

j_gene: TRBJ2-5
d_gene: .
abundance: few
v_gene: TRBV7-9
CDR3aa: CASSKSGGETQYF
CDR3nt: TGTGCCAGCAGCAAGAGCGGTGGGGAGACCCAGTACTTC

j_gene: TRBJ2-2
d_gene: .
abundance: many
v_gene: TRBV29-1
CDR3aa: CSPWDTSNTGELFF
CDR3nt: TGCAGCCCCTGGGACACCTCAAACACCGGGGAGCTGTTTTTT

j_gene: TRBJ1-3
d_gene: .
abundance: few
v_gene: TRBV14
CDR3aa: CASSPTTLSGNTIYF
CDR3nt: TGTGCCAGCAGTCCTACTACCCTCTCTGGAAACACCATATATTTT

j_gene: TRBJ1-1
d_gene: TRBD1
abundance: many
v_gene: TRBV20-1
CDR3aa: CSASRTGETEAFF
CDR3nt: TGCAGTGCTAGTCGGACAGGGGAGACTGAAGCTTTCTTT

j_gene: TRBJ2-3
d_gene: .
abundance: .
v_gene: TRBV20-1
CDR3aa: CSASWAVESTDTQYF
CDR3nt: TGCAGTGCTTCCTGGGCCGTCGAATCCACAGATACGCAGTATTTT

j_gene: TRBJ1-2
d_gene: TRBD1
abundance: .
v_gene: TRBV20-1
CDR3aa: CSADGTGANYGYTF
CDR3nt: TGCAGTGCTGACGGGACAGGGGCTAACTATGGCTACACCTTC

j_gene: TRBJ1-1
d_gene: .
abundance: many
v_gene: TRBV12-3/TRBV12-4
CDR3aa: CASSFNPSNTEAFF
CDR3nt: TGTGCCAGCAGTTTCAACCCTTCGAACACTGAAGCTTTCTTT

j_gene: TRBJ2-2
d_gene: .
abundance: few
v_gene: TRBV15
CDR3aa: CATSRDPLNTGELFF
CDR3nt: TGTGCCACCAGCAGAGATCCCTTGAACACCGGGGAGCTGTTTTTT

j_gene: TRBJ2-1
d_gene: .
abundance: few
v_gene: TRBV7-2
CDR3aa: CASSPAGRDRRYNEQFF
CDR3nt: TGTGCCAGCAGCCCAGCGGGCCGGGACCGCCGATACAATGAGCAGTTCTTC

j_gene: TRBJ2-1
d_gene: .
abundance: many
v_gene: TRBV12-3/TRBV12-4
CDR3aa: CASSRTPEQFF
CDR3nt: TGTGCCAGCAGCCGGACCCCTGAGCAGTTCTTC

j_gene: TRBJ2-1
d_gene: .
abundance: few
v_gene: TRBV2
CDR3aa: CASRGAGPYNEQFF
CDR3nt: TGTGCCAGCAGAGGGGCGGGACCTTACAATGAGCAGTTCTTC

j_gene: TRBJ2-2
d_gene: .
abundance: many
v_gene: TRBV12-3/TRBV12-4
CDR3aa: CASSLNTGSNTGELFF
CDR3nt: TGTGCCAGCAGTTTAAATACAGGGTCGAACACCGGGGAGCTGTTTTTT

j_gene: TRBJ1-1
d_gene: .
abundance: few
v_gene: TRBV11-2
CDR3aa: CASSLGSTLKSFF
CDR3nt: TGTGCCAGCAGCTTAGGGAGTACACTGAAGTCTTTCTTT

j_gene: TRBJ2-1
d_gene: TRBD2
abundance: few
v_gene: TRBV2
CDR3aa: CASIGRGWDEQFF
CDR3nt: TGTGCCAGCATCGGGAGGGGGTGGGATGAGCAGTTCTTC

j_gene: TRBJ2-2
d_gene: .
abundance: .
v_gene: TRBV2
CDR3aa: CASSGSGQNTGELFF
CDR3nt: TGTGCCAGCAGTGGATCCGGACAGAACACCGGGGAGCTGTTTTTT

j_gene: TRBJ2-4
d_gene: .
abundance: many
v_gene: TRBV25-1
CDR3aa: CASSEIGQTGLAKNIQYF
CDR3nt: TGTGCCAGCAGTGAAATCGGACAGACCGGCCTAGCCAAAAACATTCAGTACTTC

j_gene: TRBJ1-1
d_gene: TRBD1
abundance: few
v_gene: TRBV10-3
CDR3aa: CAISGQGDTEAFF
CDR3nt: TGTGCCATCAGTGGTCAGGGGGACACTGAAGCTTTCTTT

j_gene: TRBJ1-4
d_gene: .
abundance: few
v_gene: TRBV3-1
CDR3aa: CASSPGSTNEKLFF
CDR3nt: TGTGCCAGCAGCCCGGGATCCACGAATGAAAAACTGTTTTTT

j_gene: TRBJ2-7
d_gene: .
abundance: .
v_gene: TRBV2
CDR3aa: CASSEQVEQYF
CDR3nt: TGTGCCAGCAGTGAACAAGTCGAGCAGTACTTC

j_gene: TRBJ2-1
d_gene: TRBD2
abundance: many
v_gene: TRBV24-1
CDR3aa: CATSAPSGGQHTNEQFF
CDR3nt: TGTGCCACCAGTGCCCCTAGCGGGGGGCAACACACCAATGAGCAGTTCTTC

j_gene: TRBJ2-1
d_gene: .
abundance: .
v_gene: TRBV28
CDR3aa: CASNQLVHNEQFF
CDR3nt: TGTGCCAGCAATCAGCTAGTACACAATGAGCAGTTCTTC

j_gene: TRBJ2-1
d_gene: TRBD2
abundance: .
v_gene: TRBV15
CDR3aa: CATSTIYGTSARNEQFF
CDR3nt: TGTGCCACCAGCACCATTTATGGGACTAGCGCCCGCAATGAGCAGTTCTTC

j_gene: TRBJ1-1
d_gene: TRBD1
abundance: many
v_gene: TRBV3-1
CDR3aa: CASGQGPGTEAFF
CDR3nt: TGTGCCAGCGGACAGGGGCCGGGCACTGAAGCTTTCTTT